This TCR beta chain was documented in a study of shared clonotypes between healthy human individuals. Deep-level settings were used for running the assay. Sorted-subset replicate PCRs used about 200 ng DNA, some 30,000 T cell genomes. Profiling relied on immunoSEQ multiplex PCR, and the TCRdb table lists in-frame clones only, not all of them. The repertoire includes 650,000 to 700,000 clones, roughly 87% of them detected once, and less than 40% sits in the top ten. Trimming stripped 6 bases from V and 5 bases from J, with 22 bases between. The CDR3 consists of 16 residues. Germline CDR1 and CDR2: SGHAT and FQNNGV.

Material: memory CD8+ T cells from PBMCs. Subset given: CD45RO+ cells pooled with CCR7-negative TemRA cells. This receptor was taken from a man aged 18 to 29 in good health. Some clones in this sample may be carry-over from other donors' samples. The rearrangement links TRBV11-2 to TRBJ1-1; a weak D match, TRBD1 (6 bases). In DNA form, the CDR3 reads TGTGCCAGCAGGACAAAACAGGGCTCGAGGGGGACTGAAGCTTTCTTT. This translates into CASRTKQGSRGTEAFF. The full variable domain, its missing parts supplied by reference TRBV11-2 and TRBJ1-1, is EAGVAQSPRYKIIEKRQSVAFWCNPISGHATLYWYQQILGQGPKLLIQFQNNGVVDDSQLPKDRFSAERLKGVDSTLKIQPAKLEDSAVYLCASRTKQGSRGTEAFFGQGTRLTVV.